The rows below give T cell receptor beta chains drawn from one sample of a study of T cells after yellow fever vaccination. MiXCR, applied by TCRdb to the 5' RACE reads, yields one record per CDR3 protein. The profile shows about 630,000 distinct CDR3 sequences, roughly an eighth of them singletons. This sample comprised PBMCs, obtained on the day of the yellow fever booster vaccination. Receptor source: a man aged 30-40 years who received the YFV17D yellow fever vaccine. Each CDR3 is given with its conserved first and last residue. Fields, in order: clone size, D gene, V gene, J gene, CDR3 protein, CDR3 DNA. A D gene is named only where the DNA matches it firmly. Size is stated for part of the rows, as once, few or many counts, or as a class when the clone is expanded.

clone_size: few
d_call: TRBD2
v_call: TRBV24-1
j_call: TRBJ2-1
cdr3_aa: CATSDPPSSGRAAYEQFF
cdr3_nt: TGTGCCACCAGTGATCCCCCTTCTAGCGGGAGGGCCGCCTATGAGCAGTTCTTC

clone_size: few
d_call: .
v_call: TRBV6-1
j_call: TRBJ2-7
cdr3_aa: CASSAEGLSSYEQYF
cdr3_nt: TGTGCCAGCAGCGCGGAAGGCCTTTCCTCCTACGAGCAGTACTTC

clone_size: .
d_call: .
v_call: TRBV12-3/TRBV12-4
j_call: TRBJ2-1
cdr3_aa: CASSLAPQYNEQFF
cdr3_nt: TGTGCCAGCAGTTTAGCGCCCCAGTACAATGAGCAGTTCTTC

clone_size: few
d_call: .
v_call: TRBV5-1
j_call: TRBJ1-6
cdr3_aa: CASSLEAGAYSPLHF
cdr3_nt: TGCGCCAGCAGCTTGGAGGCAGGGGCTTATTCACCCCTCCACTTT

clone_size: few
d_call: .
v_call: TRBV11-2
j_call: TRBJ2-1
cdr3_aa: CASSLVLLSGDEQFF
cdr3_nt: TGTGCCAGCAGCTTAGTTCTACTAAGTGGCGATGAGCAGTTCTTC

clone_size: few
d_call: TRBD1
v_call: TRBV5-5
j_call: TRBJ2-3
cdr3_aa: CASSLVGQGKDTQYF
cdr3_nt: TGTGCCAGCAGCTTGGTTGGACAGGGGAAAGATACGCAGTATTTT

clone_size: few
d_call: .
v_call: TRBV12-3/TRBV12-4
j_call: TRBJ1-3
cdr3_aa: CASSFSAIGNTIYF
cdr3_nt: TGTGCCAGCAGTTTCTCGGCCATTGGAAACACCATATATTTT

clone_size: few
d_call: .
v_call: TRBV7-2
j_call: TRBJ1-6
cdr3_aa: CASSLVQGNNSPLHF
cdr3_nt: TGTGCCAGCAGCTTAGTGCAGGGAAATAATTCACCCCTCCACTTT

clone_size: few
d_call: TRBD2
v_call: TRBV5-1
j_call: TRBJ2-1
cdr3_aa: CASSSPKTSGSPSEQFF
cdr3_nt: TGCGCCAGCAGCTCCCCCAAGACTAGCGGGAGTCCCTCTGAGCAGTTCTTC

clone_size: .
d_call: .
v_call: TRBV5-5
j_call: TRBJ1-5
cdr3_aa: CASSLVVNQPQHF
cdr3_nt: TGTGCCAGCAGCTTGGTAGTAAATCAGCCCCAGCATTTT

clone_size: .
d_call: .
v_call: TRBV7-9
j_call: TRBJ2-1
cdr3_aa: CASSSWTDPYNEQFF
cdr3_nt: TGTGCCAGCAGTAGTTGGACAGACCCTTACAATGAGCAGTTCTTC

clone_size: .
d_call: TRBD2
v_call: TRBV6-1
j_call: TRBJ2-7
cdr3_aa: CASRPGTPGLASEQYF
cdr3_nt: TGTGCCAGCAGACCCGGGACACCCGGACTAGCCTCTGAGCAGTACTTC

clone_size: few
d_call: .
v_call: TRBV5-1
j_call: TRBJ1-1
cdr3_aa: CASSLLGPEAFF
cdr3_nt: TGCGCCAGCAGCTTGTTAGGTCCTGAAGCTTTCTTT

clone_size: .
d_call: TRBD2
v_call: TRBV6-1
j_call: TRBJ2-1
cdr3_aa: CASSETSGSTEQFF
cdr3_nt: TGTGCCAGCAGTGAGACTAGCGGGAGTACTGAGCAGTTCTTC

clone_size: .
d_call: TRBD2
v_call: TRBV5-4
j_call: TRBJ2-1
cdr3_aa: CASSLGGLGGDEQFF
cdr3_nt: TGTGCCAGCAGCTTGGGGGGACTAGGTGGCGATGAGCAGTTCTTC

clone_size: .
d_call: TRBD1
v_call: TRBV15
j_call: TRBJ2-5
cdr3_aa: CATSRGGGRETQYF
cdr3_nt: TGTGCCACCAGCAGAGGAGGGGGCCGGGAGACCCAGTACTTC

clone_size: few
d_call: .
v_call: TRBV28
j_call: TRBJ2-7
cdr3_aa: CAVLGSGYEQYF
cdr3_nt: TGTGCCGTGCTTGGGTCGGGCTACGAGCAGTACTTC

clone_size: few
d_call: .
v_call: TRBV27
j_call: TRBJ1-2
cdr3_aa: CASSLGSRVGYGYTF
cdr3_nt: TGTGCCAGCAGTTTGGGTTCCAGGGTAGGGTATGGCTACACCTTC

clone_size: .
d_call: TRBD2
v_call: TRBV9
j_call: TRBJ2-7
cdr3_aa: CASSVATSGSYEQYF
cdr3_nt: TGTGCCAGCAGCGTAGCAACTAGCGGGTCCTACGAGCAGTACTTC

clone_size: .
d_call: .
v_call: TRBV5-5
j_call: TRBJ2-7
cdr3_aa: CASGWGSYEQYF
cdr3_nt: TGTGCCAGCGGATGGGGGAGCTACGAGCAGTACTTC

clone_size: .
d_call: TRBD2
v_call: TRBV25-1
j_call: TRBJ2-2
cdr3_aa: CASSEIEREWTGELFF
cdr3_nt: TGTGCCAGCAGTGAAATTGAGCGGGAGTGGACCGGGGAGCTGTTTTTT

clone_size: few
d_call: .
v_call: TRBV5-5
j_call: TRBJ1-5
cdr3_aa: CASSLGQVNQPQHF
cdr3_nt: TGTGCCAGCAGCTTGGGACAGGTCAATCAGCCCCAGCATTTT

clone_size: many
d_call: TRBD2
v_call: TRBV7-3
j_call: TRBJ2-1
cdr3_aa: CASSLDSGRNEQFF
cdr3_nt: TGTGCCAGCAGCTTAGATAGCGGGAGAAATGAGCAGTTCTTC

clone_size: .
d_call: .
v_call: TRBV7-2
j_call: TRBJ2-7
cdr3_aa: CASSQQVGYEQYF
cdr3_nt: TGTGCCAGCAGCCAACAGGTGGGGTACGAGCAGTACTTC

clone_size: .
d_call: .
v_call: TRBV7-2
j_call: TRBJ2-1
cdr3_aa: CASSWGQRVAGYNEQFF
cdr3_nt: TGTGCCAGCAGCTGGGGACAAAGGGTAGCGGGCTACAATGAGCAGTTCTTC

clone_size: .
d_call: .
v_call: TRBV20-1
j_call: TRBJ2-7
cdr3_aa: CSASNLSYEQYF
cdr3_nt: TGCAGTGCTAGTAACCTCTCCTACGAGCAGTACTTC

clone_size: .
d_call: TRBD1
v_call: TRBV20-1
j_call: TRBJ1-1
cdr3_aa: CSGPRQGGVNTEAFF
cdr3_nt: TGCAGTGGGCCCCGACAGGGAGGGGTGAACACTGAAGCTTTCTTT

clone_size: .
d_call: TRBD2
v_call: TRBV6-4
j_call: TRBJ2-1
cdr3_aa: CASSDSGGRGSNEQFF
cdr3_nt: TGTGCCAGCAGTGACTCTGGCGGGAGGGGCTCCAATGAGCAGTTCTTC

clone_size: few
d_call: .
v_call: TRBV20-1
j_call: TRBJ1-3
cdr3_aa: CSAPKHGLGNTIYF
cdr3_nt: TGCAGTGCTCCCAAGCACGGACTTGGAAACACCATATATTTT

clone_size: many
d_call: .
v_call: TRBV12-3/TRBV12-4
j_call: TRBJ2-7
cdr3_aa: CASSFQGPYEQYF
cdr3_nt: TGTGCCAGCAGTTTTCAGGGCCCCTACGAGCAGTACTTC

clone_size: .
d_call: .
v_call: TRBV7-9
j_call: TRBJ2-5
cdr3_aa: CASSLWTTETQYF
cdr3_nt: TGTGCCAGCAGCTTATGGACAACTGAGACCCAGTACTTC

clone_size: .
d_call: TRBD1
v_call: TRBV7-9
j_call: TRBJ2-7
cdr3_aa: CASSFQPGQGAYEQYF
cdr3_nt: TGTGCCAGCAGCTTCCAACCGGGACAGGGGGCCTACGAGCAGTACTTC

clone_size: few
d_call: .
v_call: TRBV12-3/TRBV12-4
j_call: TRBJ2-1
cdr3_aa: CASSLGRGLFEQFF
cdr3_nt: TGTGCCAGCAGTTTGGGGCGGGGGCTCTTTGAGCAGTTCTTC

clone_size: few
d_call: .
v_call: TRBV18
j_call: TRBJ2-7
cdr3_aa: CASSADPGQFGVPYEQYF
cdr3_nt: TGTGCCAGCTCAGCAGACCCTGGGCAGTTTGGGGTTCCCTACGAGCAGTACTTC

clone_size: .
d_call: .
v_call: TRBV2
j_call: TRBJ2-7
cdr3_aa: CASSELYTSYEQYF
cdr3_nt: TGTGCCAGCAGTGAGCTGTATACATCCTACGAGCAGTACTTC

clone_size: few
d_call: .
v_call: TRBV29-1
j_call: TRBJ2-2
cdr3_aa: CSVEDGRQLNTGELFF
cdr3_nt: TGCAGCGTTGAAGATGGAAGACAGTTGAACACCGGGGAGCTGTTTTTT

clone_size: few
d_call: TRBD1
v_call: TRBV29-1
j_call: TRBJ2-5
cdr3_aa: CSGAQGAETQYF
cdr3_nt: TGCAGCGGCGCTCAGGGGGCAGAGACCCAGTACTTC

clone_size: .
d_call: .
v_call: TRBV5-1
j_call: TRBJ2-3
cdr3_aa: CASSNGQGGDTQYF
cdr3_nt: TGCGCCAGCAGTAACGGGCAGGGAGGAGATACGCAGTATTTT

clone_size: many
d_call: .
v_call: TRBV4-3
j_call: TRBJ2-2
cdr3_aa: CASSQDPPGWDTGELFF
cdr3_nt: TGCGCCAGCAGCCAAGACCCGCCGGGCTGGGACACCGGGGAGCTGTTTTTT

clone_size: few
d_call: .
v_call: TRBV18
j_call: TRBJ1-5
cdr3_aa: CASSGQNSNQPQHF
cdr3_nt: TGTGCCAGCTCCGGACAGAATAGCAATCAGCCCCAGCATTTT

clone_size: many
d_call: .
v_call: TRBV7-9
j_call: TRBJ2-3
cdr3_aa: CASSEPGGFTQYF
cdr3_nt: TGTGCCAGCAGCGAACCAGGAGGTTTTACGCAGTATTTT

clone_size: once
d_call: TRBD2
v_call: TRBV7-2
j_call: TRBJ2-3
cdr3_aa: CASTLGGGRQYF
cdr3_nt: TGTGCCAGCACCCTAGGCGGGGGAAGGCAGTATTTT

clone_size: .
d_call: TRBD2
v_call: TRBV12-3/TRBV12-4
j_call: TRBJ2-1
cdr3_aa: CASIGGLAVYEQFF
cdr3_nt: TGTGCCAGCATCGGGGGACTAGCGGTCTATGAGCAGTTCTTC

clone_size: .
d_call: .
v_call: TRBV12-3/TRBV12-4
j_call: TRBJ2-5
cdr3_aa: CASRGPGQETQYF
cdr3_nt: TGTGCCAGCAGGGGTCCGGGGCAGGAGACCCAGTACTTC

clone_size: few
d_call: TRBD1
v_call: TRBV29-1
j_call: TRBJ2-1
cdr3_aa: CSVPRPGTDYNEQFF
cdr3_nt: TGCAGCGTTCCTAGGCCCGGGACAGACTACAATGAGCAGTTCTTC

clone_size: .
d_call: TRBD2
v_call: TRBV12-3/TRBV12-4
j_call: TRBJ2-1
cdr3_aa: CASSLRASGDNEQFF
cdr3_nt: TGTGCCAGCAGTTTAAGGGCTAGCGGGGACAATGAGCAGTTCTTC

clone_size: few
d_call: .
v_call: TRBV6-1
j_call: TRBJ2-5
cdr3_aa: CASRRDKKQETQYF
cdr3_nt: TGTGCCAGCAGGAGGGACAAAAAACAAGAGACCCAGTACTTC

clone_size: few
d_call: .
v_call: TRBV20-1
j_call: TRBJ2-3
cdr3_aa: CSPGADTQYF
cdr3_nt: TGCAGTCCTGGGGCAGATACGCAGTATTTT

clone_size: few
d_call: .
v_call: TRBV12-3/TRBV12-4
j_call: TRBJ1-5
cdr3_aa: CASSFGGGLGQPQHF
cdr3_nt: TGTGCCAGCAGTTTCGGGGGTGGATTGGGGCAGCCCCAGCATTTT

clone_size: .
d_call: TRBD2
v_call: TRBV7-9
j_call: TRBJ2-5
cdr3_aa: CASSRTSGRMETQYF
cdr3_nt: TGTGCCAGCAGTCGTACTAGCGGGAGAATGGAGACCCAGTACTTC

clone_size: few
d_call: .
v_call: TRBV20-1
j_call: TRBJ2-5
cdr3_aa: CSARGVRTGETQYF
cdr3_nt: TGCAGTGCTAGAGGTGTGCGGACGGGGGAGACCCAGTACTTC

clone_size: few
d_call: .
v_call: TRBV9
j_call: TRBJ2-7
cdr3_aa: CASSVGGGLYEQYF
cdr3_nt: TGTGCCAGCAGCGTAGGGGGCGGGCTCTACGAGCAGTACTTC

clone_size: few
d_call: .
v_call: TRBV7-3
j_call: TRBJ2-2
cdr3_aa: CASSSREAGELFF
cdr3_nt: TGTGCCAGCAGCTCCAGGGAGGCCGGGGAGCTGTTTTTT